This TCR beta chain came from a study of blood T cells in healthy people across ages. Points from the study as a whole: Calculation of diversity from one million T cells yielded estimates considered to be underestimates. PBMCs were not sorted, which prevented a conclusive comparison of naive versus antigen-experienced cells.

This clonotype turned up a few times. Its specificity is not known. V lost 5 bases and J lost 0, with 15 bases in between. The CDR3 is 16 amino acids. Germline CDR1 reads MNHEY; CDR2 reads SVGEGT. Primed by a sample-barcoded 5' primer and a J-beta primer mix, a second PCR proceeded for 7 to 11 cycles. From each sample, at least 2.5 million paired-end reads containing CDR3 were obtained. One entry per CDR3 protein results from TCRdb running MiXCR on the 5' RACE reads. The repertoire holds 1,500,000 or so distinct CDR3 sequences, with roughly 43% as singletons. The TCR originated in a woman aged 18-29 years in good health. The sequenced sample consisted of blood. V usage is TRBV6-2 or TRBV6-3 and J usage is TRBJ2-3, with D perhaps matching TRBD2 (5 bases). The CDR3 protein is CASSPSPRRSTDTQYF. As DNA, the CDR3 is TGTGCCAGCAGTCCATCCCCCCGGAGGAGCACAGATACGCAGTATTTT.